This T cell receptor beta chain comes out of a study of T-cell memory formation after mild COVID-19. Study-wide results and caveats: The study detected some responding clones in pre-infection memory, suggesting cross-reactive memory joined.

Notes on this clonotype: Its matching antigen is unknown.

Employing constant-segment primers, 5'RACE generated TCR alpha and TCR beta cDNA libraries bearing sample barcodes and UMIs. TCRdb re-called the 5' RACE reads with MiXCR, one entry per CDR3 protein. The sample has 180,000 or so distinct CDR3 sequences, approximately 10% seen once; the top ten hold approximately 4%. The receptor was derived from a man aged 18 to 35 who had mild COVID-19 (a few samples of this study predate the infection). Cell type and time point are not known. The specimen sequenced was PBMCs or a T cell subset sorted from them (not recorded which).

CDR3: CASSQEIGGPYGEQFF. In DNA, the CDR3 is TGTGCCAGCAGCCAAGAAATCGGGGGGCCCTACGGTGAGCAGTTCTTC. The chain recombines TRBV4-2 with TRBJ2-1, with D maybe TRBD2 (7 bases). This CDR3 has 16 amino acids. From germline, CDR1 is LGHNA and CDR2 YNFKEQ. Between the trimmed V and J ends, which lost 0 bases and 9 bases, there was a span of 18 bases.